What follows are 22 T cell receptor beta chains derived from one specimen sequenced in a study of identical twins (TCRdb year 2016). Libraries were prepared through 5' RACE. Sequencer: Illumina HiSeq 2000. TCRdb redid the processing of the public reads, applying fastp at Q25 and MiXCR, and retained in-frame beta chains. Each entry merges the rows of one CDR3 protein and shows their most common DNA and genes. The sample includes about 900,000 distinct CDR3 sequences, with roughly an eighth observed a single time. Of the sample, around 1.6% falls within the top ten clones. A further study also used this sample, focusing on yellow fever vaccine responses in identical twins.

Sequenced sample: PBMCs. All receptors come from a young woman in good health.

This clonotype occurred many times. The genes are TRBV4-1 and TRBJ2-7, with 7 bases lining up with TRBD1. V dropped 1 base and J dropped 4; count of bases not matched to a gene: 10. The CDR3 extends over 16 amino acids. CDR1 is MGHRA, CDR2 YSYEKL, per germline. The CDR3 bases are TGCGCCAGCAGCCAAGCCGGGACAGCGAGCCCTTACGAGCAGTACTTC. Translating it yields CASSQAGTASPYEQYF.

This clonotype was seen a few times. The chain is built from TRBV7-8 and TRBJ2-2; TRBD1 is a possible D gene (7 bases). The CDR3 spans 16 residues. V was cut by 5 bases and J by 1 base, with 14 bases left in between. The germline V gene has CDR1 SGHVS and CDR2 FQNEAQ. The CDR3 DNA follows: TGTGCCAGCAGCCCGCGGGACAGCCTGAACACCGGGGAGCTGTTTTTT. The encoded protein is CASSPRDSLNTGELFF. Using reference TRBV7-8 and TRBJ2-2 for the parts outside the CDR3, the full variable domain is GAGVSQSPRYKVAKRGQDVALRCDPISGHVSLFWYQQALGQGPEFLTYFQNEAQLDKSGLPSDRFFAERPEGSVSTLKIQRTQQEDSAVYLCASSPRDSLNTGELFFGEGSRLTVL.

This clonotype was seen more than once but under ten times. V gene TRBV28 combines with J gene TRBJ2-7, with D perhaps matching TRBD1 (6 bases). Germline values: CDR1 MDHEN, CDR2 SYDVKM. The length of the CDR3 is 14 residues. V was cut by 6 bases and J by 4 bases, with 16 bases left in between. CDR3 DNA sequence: TGTGCCAGCAGGGAGGCAGGGGCGCTATACGAGCAGTACGTC. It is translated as CASREAGALYEQYV.

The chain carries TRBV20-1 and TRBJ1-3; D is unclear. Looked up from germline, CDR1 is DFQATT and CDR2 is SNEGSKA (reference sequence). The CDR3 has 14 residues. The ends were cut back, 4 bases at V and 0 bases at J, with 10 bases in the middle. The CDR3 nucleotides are TGCAGTGCTATCGGGGTACTCTCTGGAAACACCATATATTTT. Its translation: CSAIGVLSGNTIYF.

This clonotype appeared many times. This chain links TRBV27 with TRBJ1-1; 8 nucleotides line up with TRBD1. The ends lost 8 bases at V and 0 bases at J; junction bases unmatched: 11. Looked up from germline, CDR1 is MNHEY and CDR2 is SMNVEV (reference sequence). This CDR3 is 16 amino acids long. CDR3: CASRNLGDRLNTEAFF. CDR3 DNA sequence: TGTGCCAGCCGTAATCTAGGGGACAGGTTGAACACTGAAGCTTTCTTT.

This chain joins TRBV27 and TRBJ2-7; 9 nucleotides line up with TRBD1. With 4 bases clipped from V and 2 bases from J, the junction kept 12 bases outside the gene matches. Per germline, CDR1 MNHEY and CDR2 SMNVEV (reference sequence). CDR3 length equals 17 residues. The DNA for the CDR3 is TGTGCCAGCAGTTCCCGCTCCGGACAGGGGAGGCCCTACGAGCAGTACGTC. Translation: CASSSRSGQGRPYEQYV.

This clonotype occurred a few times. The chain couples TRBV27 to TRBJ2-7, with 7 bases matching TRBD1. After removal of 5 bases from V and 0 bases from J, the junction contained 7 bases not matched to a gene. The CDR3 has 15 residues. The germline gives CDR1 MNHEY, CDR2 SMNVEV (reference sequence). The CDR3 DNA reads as TGTGCCAGCAGTACGGCCGGGACAGACTCCTACGAGCAGTACTTC. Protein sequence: CASSTAGTDSYEQYF.

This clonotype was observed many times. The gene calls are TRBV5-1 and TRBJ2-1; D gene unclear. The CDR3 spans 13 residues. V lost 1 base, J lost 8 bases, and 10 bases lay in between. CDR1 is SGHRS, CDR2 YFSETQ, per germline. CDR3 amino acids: CASSLRGWDEQFF. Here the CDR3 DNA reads TGCGCCAGCAGCTTGAGAGGCTGGGATGAGCAGTTCTTC.

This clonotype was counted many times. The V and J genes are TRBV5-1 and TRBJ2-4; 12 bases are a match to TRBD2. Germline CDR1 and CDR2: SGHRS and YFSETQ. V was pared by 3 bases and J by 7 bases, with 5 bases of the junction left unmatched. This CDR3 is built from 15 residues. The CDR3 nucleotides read TGCGCCAGCAGCTCGACTAGCGGGGGTAGGAACATTCAGTACTTC. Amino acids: CASSSTSGGRNIQYF.

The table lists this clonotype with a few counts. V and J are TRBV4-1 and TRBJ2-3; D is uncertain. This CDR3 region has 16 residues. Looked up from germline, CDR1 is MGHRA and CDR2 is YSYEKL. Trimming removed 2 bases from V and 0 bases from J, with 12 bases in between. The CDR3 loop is CASSQIPPGSTDTQYF. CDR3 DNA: TGCGCCAGCAGCCAAATCCCCCCAGGAAGCACAGATACGCAGTATTTT.

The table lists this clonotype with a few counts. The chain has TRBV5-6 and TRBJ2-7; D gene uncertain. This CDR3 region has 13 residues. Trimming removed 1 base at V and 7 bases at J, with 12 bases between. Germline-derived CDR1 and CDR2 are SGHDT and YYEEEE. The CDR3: CASSLSPTPEQYV. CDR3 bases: TGTGCCAGCAGCTTGTCCCCGACACCAGAGCAGTACGTC.

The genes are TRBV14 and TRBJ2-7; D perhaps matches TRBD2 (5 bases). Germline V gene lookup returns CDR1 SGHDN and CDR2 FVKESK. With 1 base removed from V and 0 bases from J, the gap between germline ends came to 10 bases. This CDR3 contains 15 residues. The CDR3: CASSQAAESSYEQYF. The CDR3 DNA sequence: TGTGCCAGCAGCCAAGCAGCGGAGAGCTCCTACGAGCAGTACTTC.

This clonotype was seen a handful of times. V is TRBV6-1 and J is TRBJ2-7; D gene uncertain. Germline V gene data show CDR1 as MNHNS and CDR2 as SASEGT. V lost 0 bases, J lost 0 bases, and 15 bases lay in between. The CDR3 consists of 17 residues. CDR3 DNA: TGTGCCAGCAGTGAAGCTAAAGGATTCCTCAGCTCCTACGAGCAGTACGTC. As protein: CASSEAKGFLSSYEQYV.

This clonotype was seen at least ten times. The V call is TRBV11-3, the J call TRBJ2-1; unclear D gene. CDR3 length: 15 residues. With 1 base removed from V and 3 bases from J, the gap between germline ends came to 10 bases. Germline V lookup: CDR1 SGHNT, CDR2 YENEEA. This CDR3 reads CASSLAPLVYNEQFF. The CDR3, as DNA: TGTGCCAGCAGCTTAGCTCCTCTCGTCTACAATGAGCAGTTCTTC. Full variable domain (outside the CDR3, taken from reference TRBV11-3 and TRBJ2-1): EAGVVQSPRYKIIEKKQPVAFWCNPISGHNTLYWYLQNLGQGPELLIRYENEEAVDDSQLPKDRFSAERLKGVDSTLKIQPAELGDSAVYLCASSLAPLVYNEQFFGPGTRLTVL.

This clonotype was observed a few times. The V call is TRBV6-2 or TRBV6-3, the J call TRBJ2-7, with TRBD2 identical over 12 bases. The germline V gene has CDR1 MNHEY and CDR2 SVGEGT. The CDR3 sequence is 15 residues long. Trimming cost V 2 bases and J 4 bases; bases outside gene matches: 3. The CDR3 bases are TGTGCCAGCAGTTACCGCGGACTAGCGGGGTACGAGCAGTACGTC. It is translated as CASSYRGLAGYEQYV.

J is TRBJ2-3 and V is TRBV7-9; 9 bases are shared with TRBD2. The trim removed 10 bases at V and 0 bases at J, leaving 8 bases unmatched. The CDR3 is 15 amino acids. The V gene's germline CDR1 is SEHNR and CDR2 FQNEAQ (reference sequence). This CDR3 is CAMASGASSTDTQYF. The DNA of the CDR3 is TGTGCCATGGCTAGCGGGGCCTCTAGCACAGATACGCAGTATTTT.

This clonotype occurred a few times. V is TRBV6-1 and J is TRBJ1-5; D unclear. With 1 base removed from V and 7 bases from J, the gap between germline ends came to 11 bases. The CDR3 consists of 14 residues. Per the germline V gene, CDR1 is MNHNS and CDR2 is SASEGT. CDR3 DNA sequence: TGTGCCAGCAGTGAAGGGAGCCGGGGACAGCCCCAGCATTTT. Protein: CASSEGSRGQPQHF.

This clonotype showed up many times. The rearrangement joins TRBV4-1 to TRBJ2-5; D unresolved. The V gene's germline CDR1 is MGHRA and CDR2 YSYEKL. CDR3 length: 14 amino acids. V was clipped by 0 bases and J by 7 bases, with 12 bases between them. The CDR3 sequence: CASSQDPRSGTQYF. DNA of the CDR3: TGCGCCAGCAGCCAAGATCCACGCTCGGGGACCCAGTACTTC.

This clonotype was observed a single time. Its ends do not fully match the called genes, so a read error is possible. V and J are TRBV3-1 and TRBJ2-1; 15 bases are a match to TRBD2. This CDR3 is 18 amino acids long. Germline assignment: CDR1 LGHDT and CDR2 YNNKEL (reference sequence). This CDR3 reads CACSPQGLAGGSYNEQFF. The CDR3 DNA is TGTGCCTGCAGCCCACAGGGACTAGCGGGAGGATCCTACAATGAGCAGTTCTTC.

The CDR3 coding sequence is TGTGCCAGCAGGCCGGGACAGGGCCGTTGGACTGAAGCTTTCTTT. Translated, it gives CASRPGQGRWTEAFF. V is TRBV12-3 or TRBV12-4 and J is TRBJ1-1; 9 bases align to TRBD1. V lost 6 bases to trimming and J lost 5 bases; unmatched junction nucleotides: 10. The CDR3 covers 15 residues.

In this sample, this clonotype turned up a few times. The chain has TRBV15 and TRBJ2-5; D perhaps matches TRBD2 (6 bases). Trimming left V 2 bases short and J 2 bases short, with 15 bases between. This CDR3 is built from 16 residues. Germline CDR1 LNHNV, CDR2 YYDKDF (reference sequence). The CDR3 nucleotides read TGTGCCACCAGCAGATACCGGGACTCAAAACAAGAGACCCAGTACTTC. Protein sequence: CATSRYRDSKQETQYF.

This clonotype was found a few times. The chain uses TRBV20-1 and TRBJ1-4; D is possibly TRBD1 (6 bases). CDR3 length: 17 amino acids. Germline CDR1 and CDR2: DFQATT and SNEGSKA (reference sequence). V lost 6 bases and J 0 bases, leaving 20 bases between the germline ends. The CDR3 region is CSASPTGSPATNEKLFF. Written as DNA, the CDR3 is TGCAGTGCCAGCCCGACAGGCTCTCCGGCAACTAATGAAAAACTGTTTTTT.